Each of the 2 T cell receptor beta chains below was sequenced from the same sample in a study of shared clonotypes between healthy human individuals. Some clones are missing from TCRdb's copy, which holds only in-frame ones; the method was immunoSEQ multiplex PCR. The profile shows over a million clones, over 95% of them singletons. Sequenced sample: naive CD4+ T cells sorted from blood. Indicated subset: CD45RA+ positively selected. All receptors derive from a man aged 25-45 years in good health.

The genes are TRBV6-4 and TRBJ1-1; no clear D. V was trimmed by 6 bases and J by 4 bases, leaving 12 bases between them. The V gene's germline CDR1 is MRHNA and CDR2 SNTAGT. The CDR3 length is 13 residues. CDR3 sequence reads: CASSPGALTEAFF. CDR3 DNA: TGTGCCAGCAGCCCAGGAGCCCTCACTGAAGCTTTCTTT.

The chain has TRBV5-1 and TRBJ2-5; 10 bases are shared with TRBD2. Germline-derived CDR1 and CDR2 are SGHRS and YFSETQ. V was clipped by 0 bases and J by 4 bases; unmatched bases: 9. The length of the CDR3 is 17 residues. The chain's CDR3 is CASSLGAGGPFGETQYF. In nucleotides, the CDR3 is TGCGCCAGCAGCTTGGGAGCGGGAGGGCCGTTTGGAGAGACCCAGTACTTC. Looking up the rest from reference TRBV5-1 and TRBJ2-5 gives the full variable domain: KAGVTQTPRYLIKTRGQQVTLSCSPISGHRSVSWYQQTPGQGLQFLFEYFSETQRNKGNFPGRFSGRQFSNSRSEMNVSTLELGDSALYLCASSLGAGGPFGETQYFGPGTRLLVL.